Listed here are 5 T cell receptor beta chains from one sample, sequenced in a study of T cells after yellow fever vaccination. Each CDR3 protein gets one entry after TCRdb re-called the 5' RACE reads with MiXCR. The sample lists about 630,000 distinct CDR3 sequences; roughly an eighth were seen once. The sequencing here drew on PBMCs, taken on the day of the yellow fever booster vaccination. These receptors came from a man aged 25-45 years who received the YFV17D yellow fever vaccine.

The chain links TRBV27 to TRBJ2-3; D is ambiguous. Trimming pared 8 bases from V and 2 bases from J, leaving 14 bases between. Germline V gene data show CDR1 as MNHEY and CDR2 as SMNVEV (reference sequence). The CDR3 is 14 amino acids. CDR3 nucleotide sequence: TGTGCCAGCTGCTCCGGGCTAAACACAGATACGCAGTATTTT. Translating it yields CASCSGLNTDTQYF.

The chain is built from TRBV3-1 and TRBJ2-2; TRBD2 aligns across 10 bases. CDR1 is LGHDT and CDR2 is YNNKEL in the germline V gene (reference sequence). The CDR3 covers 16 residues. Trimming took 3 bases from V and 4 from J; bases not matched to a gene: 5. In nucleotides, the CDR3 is TGTGCCAGCAGCCAGCTAGCGGGAGTTCGCACCGGGGAGCTGTTTTTT. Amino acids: CASSQLAGVRTGELFF.

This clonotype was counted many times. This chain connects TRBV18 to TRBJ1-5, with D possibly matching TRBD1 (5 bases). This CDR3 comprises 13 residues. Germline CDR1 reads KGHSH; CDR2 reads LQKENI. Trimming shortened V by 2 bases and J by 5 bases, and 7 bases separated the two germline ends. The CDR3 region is CASSPGGDQPQHF. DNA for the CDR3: TGTGCCAGCTCACCAGGGGGTGATCAGCCCCAGCATTTT.

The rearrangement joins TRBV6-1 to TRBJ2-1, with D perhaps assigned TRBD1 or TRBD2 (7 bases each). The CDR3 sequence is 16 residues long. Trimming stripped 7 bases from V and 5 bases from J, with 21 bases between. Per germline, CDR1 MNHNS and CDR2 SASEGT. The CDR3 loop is CASTPGGRAFDNEQFF. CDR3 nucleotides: TGTGCCAGCACCCCAGGGGGGAGGGCCTTCGACAATGAGCAGTTCTTC.

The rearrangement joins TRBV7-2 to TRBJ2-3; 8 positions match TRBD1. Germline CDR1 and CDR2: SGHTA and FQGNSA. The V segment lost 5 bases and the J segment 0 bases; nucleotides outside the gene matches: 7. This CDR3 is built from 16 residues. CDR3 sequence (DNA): TGTGCCAGCAGCGGACAGGGAAGGCTCAGCACAGATACGCAGTATTTT. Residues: CASSGQGRLSTDTQYF.